Below, 22 T cell receptor beta chains from the same sample are listed, as sequenced in a study of shared clonotypes between healthy human individuals. Here immunoSEQ multiplex PCR was the method, and the copy in TCRdb shows in-frame clones only, minus some. The repertoire consists of more than 2 million clones, with 95% occurring once and the leading ten covering over 0.1%. Material for sequencing was naive CD4+ T cells sorted from blood. The subset is: CD45RA+ positively selected. Receptors were obtained from a man younger than 30 in good health.

In regard to this clone: The same CDR3 can be traced to other DNA sequences in this sample. The J gene is TRBJ1-5, the V gene TRBV19; D gene uncertain. This CDR3 has 15 amino acids. V lost 1 base and J 0 bases, leaving 7 bases between the germline ends. The germline V gene encodes CDR1 LNHDA and CDR2 SQIVND (reference sequence). The CDR3 coding sequence is TGTGCCAGTAGTATAGGTCGTTTTAGCAATCAGCCCCAGCATTTT. This sequence encodes CASSIGRFSNQPQHF.

In this sample, this clone turned up once. The V call is TRBV20-1, the J call TRBJ2-7; D unclear. Germline V CDR1 and CDR2: DFQATT, SNEGSKA (reference sequence). The V end lost 6 bases, the J end lost 7 bases, and 13 bases lay between the germline ends. The CDR3 contains 11 residues. CDR3 region: CSARWSWEQYF. The CDR3 region has the DNA TGCAGTGCGCGGTGGAGCTGGGAGCAGTACTTC.

The genes are TRBV6-5 and TRBJ1-1; TRBD1 matches at 7 bases. This CDR3 is built from 14 residues. The J segment lost 0 bases and the V segment lost 6 bases, leaving 4 bases of the junction unmatched. Germline lookup yields CDR1 MNHEY and CDR2 SVGAGI. The DNA for the CDR3 is TGTGCCAGCAGGTTGGGACAGATGAACACTGAAGCTTTCTTT. Translation: CASRLGQMNTEAFF.

The rearrangement uses TRBV5-8 and TRBJ2-7; TRBD1 matches 8 bases. The V gene end was trimmed by 3 bases and the J gene end by 3 bases; junction bases not matched to a gene: 5. The CDR3 totals 14 residues. The germline CDR1 and CDR2 sequences are SGHTS and YDEGEE. The CDR3 DNA reads as TGTGCCAGCAGCTCATCCGGGACAGGCTACGAGCAGTACTTC. Protein product: CASSSSGTGYEQYF.

The chain is built from TRBV10-3 and TRBJ2-7, with D uncertain. The CDR3 length is 12 residues. CDR1 ENHRY and CDR2 SYGVKD come from the germline V gene. The V and J ends lost 10 bases and 4 bases respectively, with 14 bases between them. The CDR3: CATRRLAYEQYF. The DNA of the CDR3 is TGTGCCACCCGTCGGTTGGCTTACGAGCAGTACTTC.

V and J are TRBV2 and TRBJ2-6; D possibly uses TRBD1 or TRBD2 (5 bases each). Trimming took 3 bases from V and 10 from J, leaving 16 bases between them. Germline lookup yields CDR1 SNHLY and CDR2 FYNNEI. The CDR3 has 15 residues. The CDR3: CASSESLGAVNVLTF. For the CDR3, the DNA is TGTGCCAGCAGTGAGAGCCTCGGGGCCGTTAACGTCCTGACTTTC.

This clone showed up just once. This chain connects TRBV10-2 to TRBJ2-2; D is undetermined. CDR1 is WSHSY, CDR2 SAAADI, per germline. V lost 1 base and J 2 bases, leaving 2 bases between the germline ends. The length of the CDR3 is 13 residues. The CDR3 reads CASSEFNTGELFF. CDR3 nucleotide sequence: TGCGCCAGCAGTGAGTTTAACACCGGGGAGCTGTTTTTT.

The CDR3 loop reads CASSLEGGQGRITEAFF. The CDR3 bases are TGTGCCAGCAGCTTAGAGGGTGGACAGGGAAGGATCACTGAAGCTTTCTTT. V and J are TRBV13 and TRBJ1-1; 8 positions match TRBD1. The CDR3 runs 17 residues. Germline assignment: CDR1 PRHDT and CDR2 FYEKMQ (reference sequence). J lost 4 bases, V lost 1 base, and 11 bases had no gene match.

J is TRBJ2-5 and V is TRBV7-2; possibly TRBD1 for D (6 bases). The CDR3 extends over 13 amino acids. Germline CDR1 reads SGHTA; CDR2 reads FQGNSA. The germline V and J ends were trimmed by 3 bases and 5 bases, with 10 bases remaining between them. The CDR3 loop is CASSFTGPETQYF. The DNA for the CDR3 is TGTGCCAGCAGCTTCACAGGGCCGGAGACCCAGTACTTC.

CDR3: CASSQEPTGAGNTIYF. CDR3 bases: TGCGCCAGCAGCCAAGAACCCACGGGGGCTGGAAACACCATATATTTT. The chain couples TRBV4-3 to TRBJ1-3; tentatively, D is TRBD1 (5 bases). The germline gives CDR1 LGHNA, CDR2 YSLEER. This CDR3 has 16 residues. Trimming cost V 0 bases and J 2 bases, with 11 bases left between them.

This chain uses TRBV5-6 with TRBJ1-2; D remains unclear. The germline V gene encodes CDR1 SGHDT and CDR2 YYEEEE. This CDR3 is 14 amino acids long. With 2 bases removed from V and 4 bases from J, the gap between germline ends came to 12 bases. Written as DNA, the CDR3 is TGTGCCAGCAGCTTTTCGAGTTATACCTATGGCTACACCTTC. Its protein is CASSFSSYTYGYTF.

The chain is built from TRBV7-9 and TRBJ2-2, with TRBD2 identical over 7 bases. V was pared by 3 bases and J by 5 bases, with 3 bases of the junction left unmatched. Germline CDR1 reads SEHNR; CDR2 reads FQNEAQ (reference sequence). This CDR3 contains 14 residues. CDR3 sequence: CASSFVGGTGELFF. The CDR3 coding sequence is TGTGCCAGCAGCTTCGTGGGAGGGACCGGGGAGCTGTTTTTT. Full variable domain (outside the CDR3, taken from reference TRBV7-9 and TRBJ2-2): DTGVSQNPRHKITKRGQNVTFRCDPISEHNRLYWYRQTLGQGPEFLTYFQNEAQLEKSRLLSDRFSAERPKGSFSTLEIQRTEQGDSAMYLCASSFVGGTGELFFGEGSRLTVL.

Notes on this clone: Other DNA sequences in this specimen translate into the identical CDR3. The chain is built from TRBV9 and TRBJ2-2; possible D gene TRBD1, 5 bases. Looked up from germline, CDR1 is SGDLS and CDR2 is YYNGEE. The CDR3 has 13 amino acids. V lost 3 bases, J lost 5 bases, and 8 bases lay in between. Here the CDR3 reads CASSGQGTGELFF. The CDR3 DNA is TGTGCCAGCAGCGGGCAGGGAACCGGGGAGCTGTTTTTT.

This clone was counted a single time. The chain is built from TRBV29-1 and TRBJ2-6; TRBD1 aligns across 7 bases. J gave up 4 bases and V 3 bases, and 6 bases lay outside the gene matches. There are 15 residues in the CDR3. Germline V lookup: CDR1 SQVTM, CDR2 ANQGSEA. CDR3 coding DNA: TGCAGCGTTGAGGCTGACAGGGCCGGGGCCAACGTCCTGACTTTC. Amino acid sequence: CSVEADRAGANVLTF.

The CDR3 region has the DNA TGTGCCAGCAGCTTCGCCCAACCCAGCTCACCCCTCCACTTT. Protein product: CASSFAQPSSPLHF. The chain couples TRBV7-2 to TRBJ1-6; no clear D. The germline gives CDR1 SGHTA, CDR2 FQGNSA. The CDR3 has 14 residues. Trimming pared 3 bases from V and 10 bases from J, leaving 13 bases between.

J is TRBJ1-4 and V is TRBV4-2, with a weak D call TRBD1 (5 bases). CDR3 size: 16 residues. Trimming took 0 bases from V and 8 from J, leaving 16 bases between them. Germline V gives CDR1 LGHNA, CDR2 YNFKEQ. CDR3 residues: CASSQDSSYEGEKLFF. In DNA, the CDR3 is TGTGCCAGCAGCCAAGATTCCTCCTACGAGGGGGAAAAACTGTTTTTT.

The chain is built from TRBV2 and TRBJ2-5; D gene uncertain. CDR1 is SNHLY and CDR2 is FYNNEI in the germline V gene. V shed 6 bases and J shed 5 bases, with 10 bases lying between them. The CDR3 sequence is 12 residues long. The CDR3 DNA sequence: TGTGCCAGCAGGACCGCCCGGGAGACCCAGTACTTC. Residues: CASRTARETQYF.

The rearrangement uses TRBV6-1 and TRBJ2-4; 11 bases are a match to TRBD2. The V and J ends lost 7 bases and 8 bases, in that order; junction bases with no gene match: 7. Germline values: CDR1 MNHNS, CDR2 SASEGT. The CDR3 consists of 14 residues. The CDR3 DNA follows: TGTGCCAGCACTCAGACTAGCGGGATACACATTCAGTACTTC. It is translated as CASTQTSGIHIQYF.

V is TRBV10-3 and J is TRBJ2-3; D unresolved. Germline loops: CDR1 ENHRY, CDR2 SYGVKD. V shed 1 base and J shed 11 bases, with 10 bases lying between them. CDR3 length equals 12 residues. The DNA for the CDR3 is TGTGCCATCAGTGAGTTCGTTGCCGTGCAGTATTTT. It is translated as CAISEFVAVQYF.

This clone was seen a few times. V usage is TRBV2 and J usage is TRBJ1-5; D gene ambiguous. Between the trimmed V and J ends, which lost 7 bases and 0 bases, there was a span of 7 bases. The CDR3 is 13 amino acids. Germline V gene lookup returns CDR1 SNHLY and CDR2 FYNNEI. CDR3 region: CASKDGSNQPQHF. In nucleotides, the CDR3 is TGTGCCAGCAAGGACGGTAGCAATCAGCCCCAGCATTTT.

The J gene is TRBJ1-5, the V gene TRBV30, with D maybe TRBD1 (5 bases). Germline CDR1 GTSNPN, CDR2 SVGIG (reference sequence). The CDR3 totals 14 residues. Trimming removed 4 bases from V and 4 bases from J, with 14 bases in between. The CDR3 DNA is TGTGCCTGGACAGGTAGGGGTGAAAATCAGCCCCAGCATTTT. This translates into CAWTGRGENQPQHF.

The V gene is TRBV28, the J gene TRBJ1-5; maybe TRBD1 (5 bases). The CDR3 extends over 12 amino acids. V lost 10 bases to trimming and J lost 4 bases, with 11 bases between them. In germline, CDR1 is MDHEN, CDR2 SYDVKM. CDR3 nucleotide sequence: TGTGCCATCGAATCAGGGAATCAGCCCCAGCATTTT. It translates to CAIESGNQPQHF.